One and the same sample provided the 20 T cell receptor beta chains below, sequenced in a study of T cells in tuberculosis. Noted time point: new active TB diagnosis, blood taken before or within 7 days of starting treatment. The table came from immunoSEQ multiplex PCR; TCRdb's copy has only in-frame clones and leaves some out. The sample includes approximately 46,000 clones, 90% to 95% of them seen just once. The sample in question was PBMCs, obtained at tuberculosis diagnosis. These TCRs come from an adult with tuberculosis.

The chain is built from TRBV11-2 and TRBJ2-7, with D perhaps TRBD2 (5 bases). CDR1 and CDR2 (germline): SGHAT, FQNNGV. V lost 2 bases to trimming and J lost 3 bases, with 14 bases between them. The CDR3 has 15 residues. The DNA of the CDR3 is TGTGCCAGCAGCTTAACCCGTTCGGGGTTCTACGAGCAGTACTTC. It codes for CASSLTRSGFYEQYF.

The V call is TRBV19, the J call TRBJ2-2; the match to TRBD1 covers 11 bases. Germline V lookup: CDR1 LNHDA, CDR2 SQIVND (reference sequence). J lost 5 bases, V lost 10 bases, and 6 bases had no gene match. CDR3 length: 14 residues. CDR3 DNA: TGTGCCACACGGGGGACAGGGGGTACCGGGGAGCTGTTTTTT. Amino acid sequence: CATRGTGGTGELFF.

The chain uses TRBV30 and TRBJ2-1; TRBD2 matches 15 bases. CDR1 and CDR2 from the germline V gene are GTSNPN and SVGIG (reference sequence). The CDR3 is 18 amino acids. J was trimmed by 4 bases and V by 2 bases; bases with no gene match: 9. The CDR3 DNA sequence: TGTGCCTGGAGTAGCGGGGGACTAGCGGGAGGATCTTACAATGAGCAGTTCTTC. Translated, it gives CAWSSGGLAGGSYNEQFF.

The chain links TRBV7-2 to TRBJ2-5, with 7 nucleotides matching TRBD1. This CDR3 spans 13 amino acids. The junction had 4 bases not matched to a gene; V was cut back by 5 bases and J by 4 bases. In germline, CDR1 is SGHTA, CDR2 FQGNSA. DNA for the CDR3: TGTGCCAGCAGCGCGACAGGGATAGAGACCCAGTACTTC. It yields the protein CASSATGIETQYF.

The gene calls are TRBV15 and TRBJ2-5, with D hard to call. Per germline, CDR1 LNHNV and CDR2 YYDKDF (reference sequence). The CDR3 is made up of 13 amino acids. Trimming stripped 7 bases from V and 2 bases from J, with 11 bases between. The CDR3 sequence: CATMGTYQETQYF. The CDR3 DNA reads TGTGCCACCATGGGCACGTATCAAGAGACCCAGTACTTC.

This clone showed up just once. The gene calls are TRBV28 and TRBJ2-5, with D perhaps TRBD2 (5 bases). Germline V gives CDR1 MDHEN, CDR2 SYDVKM. Trimming stripped 2 bases from V and 5 bases from J, with 12 bases between. The CDR3 consists of 14 residues. The CDR3 is CASSLVGVVETQYF. Written as DNA, the CDR3 is TGTGCCAGCAGTTTAGTGGGAGTGGTGGAGACCCAGTACTTC.

The chain couples TRBV18 to TRBJ1-2; 10 nucleotides agree with TRBD1. V gave up 3 bases and J gave up 4 bases; unmatched junction bases: 5. Germline V CDR1 and CDR2: KGHSH, LQKENI. The length of the CDR3 is 15 residues. CDR3: CASSPSGTGVYGYTF. Written as DNA, the CDR3 is TGTGCCAGCTCACCTTCCGGGACAGGGGTCTATGGCTACACCTTC.

The chain joins TRBV19 to TRBJ1-4, with 7 bases matching TRBD1. Germline V CDR1 and CDR2: LNHDA, SQIVND (reference sequence). The CDR3 is 14 amino acids. V lost 6 bases to trimming and J lost 5 bases; unmatched junction nucleotides: 6. The CDR3, as DNA: TGTGCCAGTAGGATGACAGGGACGAATGAAAAACTGTTTTTT. Translating it yields CASRMTGTNEKLFF.

The V gene is TRBV7-3, the J gene TRBJ1-2, with 9 bases identical to TRBD1. The CDR3 sequence is 15 residues long. Germline loops: CDR1 SGHTA, CDR2 FQGTGA. Trimming at V came to 0 bases and at J to 7 bases, leaving 6 bases not matched to a gene. This CDR3 reads CASSLTGTGMGGYTF. The DNA for the CDR3 is TGTGCCAGCAGCTTAACCGGGACAGGGATGGGTGGCTACACCTTC.

This rearrangement joins TRBV5-6 to TRBJ2-7; D is ambiguous. This CDR3 contains 10 residues. V lost 4 bases, J lost 10 bases, and 9 bases lay in between. Germline CDR1 reads SGHDT; CDR2 reads YYEEEE. The CDR3 sequence is CASSGVVQYF. The CDR3 coding sequence is TGTGCCAGCAGCGGAGTCGTTCAGTACTTC.

The chain has TRBV28 and TRBJ2-7; D is perhaps TRBD2 (5 bases). Germline CDR1 and CDR2: MDHEN and SYDVKM. Trimming took off 5 bases at V and 6 bases at J, with 8 bases between the two ends. The CDR3 sequence is 11 residues long. The CDR3 DNA reads as TGTGCCAGCAGTCCCGGAGGCGAGCAGTACTTC. Translating gives CASSPGGEQYF.

The chain is built from TRBV5-4 and TRBJ1-2; D uncertain. Trimming stripped 4 bases from V and 2 bases from J, with 15 bases between. CDR1 is SGHNT, CDR2 YYREEE, per germline (reference sequence). There are 15 residues in the CDR3. CDR3 bases: TGTGCCAGCAGCCGACCAACCGACAAGAACTATGGCTACACCTTC. Its translation: CASSRPTDKNYGYTF.

The chain combines TRBV5-1 with TRBJ2-4; 7 bases align to TRBD1. CDR1 SGHRS and CDR2 YFSETQ come from the germline V gene. The CDR3 runs 12 residues. After removal of 5 bases from V and 6 bases from J, the junction contained 2 bases not matched to a gene. The CDR3 sequence is CASRAGGNIQYF. CDR3 sequence (DNA): TGCGCCAGCAGGGCAGGGGGAAACATTCAGTACTTC.

This clone was detected once. The chain has TRBV5-3 and TRBJ1-1; 8 bases are a match to TRBD1. TRBV5-3 carries the ORF label, with uncertain function. The trim removed 4 bases at V and 1 base at J, leaving 6 bases unmatched. This CDR3 comprises 15 residues. The CDR3 DNA sequence: TGTGCCAGAAGCCCCCGGACAGGGACGAACACTGAAGCTTTCTTT. Residues: CARSPRTGTNTEAFF.

CDR3 DNA sequence: TGCGCCAGCAGCTTGGAAGGGGCCTACGAGCAGTACTTC. Amino acid sequence: CASSLEGAYEQYF. This rearrangement joins TRBV5-1 to TRBJ2-7; maybe TRBD1 (5 bases). This CDR3 has 13 amino acids. The V and J ends lost 0 bases and 2 bases respectively, with 6 bases between them. Germline V gene lookup returns CDR1 SGHRS and CDR2 YFSETQ. Variable domain in full (rest from reference TRBV5-1 and TRBJ2-7): KAGVTQTPRYLIKTRGQQVTLSCSPISGHRSVSWYQQTPGQGLQFLFEYFSETQRNKGNFPGRFSGRQFSNSRSEMNVSTLELGDSALYLCASSLEGAYEQYFGPGTRLTVT.

CDR3 nucleotides: TGTGCCAGCAGTTATGCTAGGAGCTCACCCCTCCACTTT. Protein: CASSYARSSPLHF. The rearrangement uses TRBV6-5 and TRBJ1-6; D unclear. The CDR3 length is 13 residues. Germline CDR1 and CDR2: MNHEY and SVGAGI. Deletions cut 3 bases from V and 10 bases from J, with 10 bases between.

CDR3 sequence reads: CASSLTERQTVQYF. The CDR3 coding sequence is TGTGCCAGCAGTTTGACCGAACGCCAGACAGTTCAGTACTTC. The V call is TRBV27, the J call TRBJ2-7, with D perhaps TRBD1 (5 bases). Germline lookup yields CDR1 MNHEY and CDR2 SMNVEV (reference sequence). The V end lost 3 bases, the J end lost 10 bases, and 19 bases lay between the germline ends. The CDR3 has 14 residues.

V is TRBV2 and J is TRBJ1-5, with 7 bases identical to TRBD1. The germline V gene encodes CDR1 SNHLY and CDR2 FYNNEI. The ends lost 6 bases at V and 7 bases at J; junction bases unmatched: 9. This CDR3 has 14 amino acids. CDR3 DNA sequence: TGTGCCAGCAGAGGGGGCGGGGTCGGGCAGCCCCAGCATTTT. Amino acid sequence: CASRGGGVGQPQHF.

This chain connects TRBV7-9 to TRBJ2-1, with 9 bases lining up with TRBD2. With 5 bases clipped from V and 2 bases from J, the junction kept 4 bases outside the gene matches. This CDR3 has 15 amino acids. The germline gives CDR1 SEHNR, CDR2 FQNEAQ (reference sequence). The CDR3 region is CASSEASGAYNEQFF. DNA of the CDR3: TGTGCCAGCAGCGAGGCTAGCGGGGCCTACAATGAGCAGTTCTTC.

The chain is built from TRBV11-2 and TRBJ2-7; perhaps TRBD2 as D (5 bases). The CDR3 spans 14 residues. Germline loops: CDR1 SGHAT, CDR2 FQNNGV. The V end was cut by 6 bases, the J end by 1 base, with 13 bases between. CDR3: CASRRTGRSYEQYF. DNA of the CDR3: TGTGCCAGCAGAAGGACGGGAAGATCCTACGAGCAGTACTTC.